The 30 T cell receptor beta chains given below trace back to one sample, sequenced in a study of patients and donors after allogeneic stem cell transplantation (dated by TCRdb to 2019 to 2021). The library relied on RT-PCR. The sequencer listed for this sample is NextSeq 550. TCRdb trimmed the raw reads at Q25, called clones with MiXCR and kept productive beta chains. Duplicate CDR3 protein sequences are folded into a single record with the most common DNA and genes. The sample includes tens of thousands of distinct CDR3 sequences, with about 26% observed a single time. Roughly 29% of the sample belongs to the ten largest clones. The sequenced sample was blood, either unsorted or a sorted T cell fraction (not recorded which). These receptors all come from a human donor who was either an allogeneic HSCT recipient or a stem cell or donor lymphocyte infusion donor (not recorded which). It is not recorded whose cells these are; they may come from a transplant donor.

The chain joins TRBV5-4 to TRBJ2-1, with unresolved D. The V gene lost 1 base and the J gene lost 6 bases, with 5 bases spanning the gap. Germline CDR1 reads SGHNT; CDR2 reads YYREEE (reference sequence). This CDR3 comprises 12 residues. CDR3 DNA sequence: TGTGCCAGCAGCTTGTCAATCAATGAGCAGTTCTTC. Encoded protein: CASSLSINEQFF.

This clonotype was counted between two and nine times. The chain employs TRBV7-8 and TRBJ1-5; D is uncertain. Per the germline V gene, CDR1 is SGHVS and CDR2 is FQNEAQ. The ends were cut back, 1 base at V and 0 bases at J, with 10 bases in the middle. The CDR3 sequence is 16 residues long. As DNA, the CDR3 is TGTGCCAGCAGCTTAGAGGGTTCGACTAGCAATCAGCCCCAGCATTTT. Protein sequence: CASSLEGSTSNQPQHF.

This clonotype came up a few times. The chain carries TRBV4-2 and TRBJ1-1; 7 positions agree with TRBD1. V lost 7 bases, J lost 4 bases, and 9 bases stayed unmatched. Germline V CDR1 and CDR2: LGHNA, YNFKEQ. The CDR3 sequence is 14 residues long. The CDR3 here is CASIIDRAGTEAFF. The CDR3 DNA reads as TGTGCCAGCATCATAGACAGGGCGGGCACTGAAGCTTTCTTT.

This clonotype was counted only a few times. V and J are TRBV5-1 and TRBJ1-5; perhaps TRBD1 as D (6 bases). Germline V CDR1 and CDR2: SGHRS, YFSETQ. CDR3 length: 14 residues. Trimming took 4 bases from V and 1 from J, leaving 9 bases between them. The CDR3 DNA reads TGCGCCAGCAGCAAGGGGGACAGCAATCAGCCCCAGCATTTT. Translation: CASSKGDSNQPQHF.

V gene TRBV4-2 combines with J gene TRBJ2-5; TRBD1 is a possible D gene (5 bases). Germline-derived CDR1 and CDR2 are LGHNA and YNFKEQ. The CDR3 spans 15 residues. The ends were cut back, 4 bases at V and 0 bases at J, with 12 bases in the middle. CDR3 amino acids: CASSPWRQNQETQYF. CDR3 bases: TGTGCCAGCAGCCCCTGGCGACAGAACCAAGAGACCCAGTACTTC.

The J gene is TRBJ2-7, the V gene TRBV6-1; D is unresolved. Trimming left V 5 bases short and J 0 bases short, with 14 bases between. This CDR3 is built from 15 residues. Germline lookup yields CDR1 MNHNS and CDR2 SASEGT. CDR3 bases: TGTGCCAGCAGTTTCCGGGCACACCACTCCTACGAGCAGTACTTC. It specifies CASSFRAHHSYEQYF.

In nucleotides, the CDR3 is TGTGCCAGCAGCAGGACAGGGGGCTCCACCGGGGAGCTGTTTTTT. Translating it yields CASSRTGGSTGELFF. This rearrangement joins TRBV7-8 to TRBJ2-2, with 11 nucleotides matching TRBD1. CDR1 is SGHVS, CDR2 FQNEAQ, per germline. CDR3 length equals 15 residues. V shed 5 bases and J 4 bases; nucleotides not matched to a gene: 3.

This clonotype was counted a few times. CDR3 loop: CASSWQRDNYGYTF. The DNA for the CDR3 is TGTGCCAGCAGCTGGCAAAGGGATAACTATGGCTACACCTTC. V and J are TRBV7-2 and TRBJ1-2; D ambiguous. The V gene's germline CDR1 is SGHTA and CDR2 FQGNSA. Trimming cost V 4 bases and J 1 base, with 10 bases left between them. The CDR3 has 14 amino acids.

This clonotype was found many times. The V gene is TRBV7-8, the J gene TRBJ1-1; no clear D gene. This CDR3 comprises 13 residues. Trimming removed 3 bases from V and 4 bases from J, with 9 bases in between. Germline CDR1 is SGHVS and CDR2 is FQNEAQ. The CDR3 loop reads CASSLRRGTEAFF. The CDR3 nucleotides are TGTGCCAGCAGCTTGCGCCGTGGCACTGAAGCTTTCTTT.

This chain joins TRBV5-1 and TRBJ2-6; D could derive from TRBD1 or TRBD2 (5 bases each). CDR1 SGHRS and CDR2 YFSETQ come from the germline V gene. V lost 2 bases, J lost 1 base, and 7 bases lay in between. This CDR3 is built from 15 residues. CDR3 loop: CASSFGGSGANVLTF. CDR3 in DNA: TGCGCCAGCAGCTTTGGGGGTTCTGGGGCCAACGTCCTGACTTTC. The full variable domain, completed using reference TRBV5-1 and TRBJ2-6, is KAGVTQTPRYLIKTRGQQVTLSCSPISGHRSVSWYQQTPGQGLQFLFEYFSETQRNKGNFPGRFSGRQFSNSRSEMNVSTLELGDSALYLCASSFGGSGANVLTFGAGSRLTVL.

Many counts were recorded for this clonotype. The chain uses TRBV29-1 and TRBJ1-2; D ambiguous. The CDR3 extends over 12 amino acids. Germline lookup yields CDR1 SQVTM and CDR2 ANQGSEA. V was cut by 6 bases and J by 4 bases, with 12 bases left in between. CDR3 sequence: CSVTNGSYGYTF. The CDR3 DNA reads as TGCAGCGTGACGAACGGATCCTATGGCTACACCTTC.

The CDR3 here is CASSPGLNGELFF. The CDR3 DNA is TGTGCCAGCTCACCAGGTCTCAACGGGGAGCTGTTTTTT. The chain links TRBV18 to TRBJ2-2; unclear D gene. From germline, CDR1 is KGHSH and CDR2 LQKENI. The ends were cut back, 2 bases at V and 7 bases at J, with 8 bases in the middle. The CDR3 sequence is 13 residues long.

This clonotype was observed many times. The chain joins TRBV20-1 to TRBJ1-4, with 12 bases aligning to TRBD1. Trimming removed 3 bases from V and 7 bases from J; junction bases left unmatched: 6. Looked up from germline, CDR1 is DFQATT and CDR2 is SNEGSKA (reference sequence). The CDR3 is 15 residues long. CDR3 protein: CSASPGTGGVEKLFF. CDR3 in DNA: TGCAGTGCTAGTCCCGGGACAGGGGGCGTTGAAAAACTGTTTTTT.

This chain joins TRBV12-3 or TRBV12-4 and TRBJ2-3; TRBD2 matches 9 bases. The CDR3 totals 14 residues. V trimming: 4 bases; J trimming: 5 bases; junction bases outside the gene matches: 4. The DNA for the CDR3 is TGTGCCAGCAGTTCGACGACTAGCGGAGATACGCAGTATTTT. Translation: CASSSTTSGDTQYF.

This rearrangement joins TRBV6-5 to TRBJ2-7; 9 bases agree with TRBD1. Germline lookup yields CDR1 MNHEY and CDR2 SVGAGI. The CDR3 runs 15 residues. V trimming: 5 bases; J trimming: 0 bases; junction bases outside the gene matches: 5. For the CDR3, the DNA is TGTGCCAGCAGTACAGGGACAGGGAGCTCCTACGAGCAGTACTTC. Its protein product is CASSTGTGSSYEQYF.

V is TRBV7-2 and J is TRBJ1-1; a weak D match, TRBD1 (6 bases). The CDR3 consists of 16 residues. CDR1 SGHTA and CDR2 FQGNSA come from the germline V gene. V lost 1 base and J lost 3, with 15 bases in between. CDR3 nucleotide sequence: TGTGCCAGCAGCTTAGGTAACAGGAAGGGGGACACTGAAGCTTTCTTT. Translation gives CASSLGNRKGDTEAFF.

The CDR3 protein is CSSPGPNTGELFF. The DNA of the CDR3 is TGCAGCAGCCCGGGACCGAACACCGGGGAGCTGTTTTTT. The chain carries TRBV20-1 and TRBJ2-2; possibly TRBD1 or TRBD2 for D (5 bases each). The germline V gene has CDR1 DFQATT and CDR2 SNEGSKA (reference sequence). This CDR3 has 13 residues.

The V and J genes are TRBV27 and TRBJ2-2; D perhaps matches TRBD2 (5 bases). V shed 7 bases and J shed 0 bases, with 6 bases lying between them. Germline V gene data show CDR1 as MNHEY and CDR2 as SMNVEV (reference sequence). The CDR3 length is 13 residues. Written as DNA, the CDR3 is TGTGCCAGCAAGGGAGCGAACACCGGGGAGCTGTTTTTT. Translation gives CASKGANTGELFF.

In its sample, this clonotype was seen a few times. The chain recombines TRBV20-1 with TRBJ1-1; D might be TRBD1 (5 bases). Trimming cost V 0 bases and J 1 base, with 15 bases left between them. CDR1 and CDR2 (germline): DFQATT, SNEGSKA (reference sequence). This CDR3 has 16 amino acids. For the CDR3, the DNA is TGCAGTGCTAGAGATGTGGGGGAGGGCTGGAACACTGAAGCTTTCTTT. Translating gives CSARDVGEGWNTEAFF.

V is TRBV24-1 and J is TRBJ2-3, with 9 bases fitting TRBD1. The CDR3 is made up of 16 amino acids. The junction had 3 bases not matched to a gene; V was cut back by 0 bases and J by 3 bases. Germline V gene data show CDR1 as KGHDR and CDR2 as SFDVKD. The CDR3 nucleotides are TGTGCCACCAGTGATTTGCGGGGACAGGGTACAGATACGCAGTATTTT. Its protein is CATSDLRGQGTDTQYF.

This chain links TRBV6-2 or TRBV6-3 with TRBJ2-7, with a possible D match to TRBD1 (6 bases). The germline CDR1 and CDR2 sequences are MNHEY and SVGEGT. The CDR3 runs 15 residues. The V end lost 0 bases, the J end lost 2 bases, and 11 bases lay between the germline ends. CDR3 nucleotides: TGTGCCAGCAGTTACTCGGGCAGGGGCGCCTACGAGCAGTACTTC. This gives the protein CASSYSGRGAYEQYF.

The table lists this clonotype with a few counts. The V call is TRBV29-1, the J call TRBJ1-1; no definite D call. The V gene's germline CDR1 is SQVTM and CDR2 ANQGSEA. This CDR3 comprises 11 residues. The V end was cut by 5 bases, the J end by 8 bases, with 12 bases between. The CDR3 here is CSVRVQVEAFF. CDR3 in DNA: TGCAGCGTTCGGGTTCAAGTGGAAGCTTTCTTT.

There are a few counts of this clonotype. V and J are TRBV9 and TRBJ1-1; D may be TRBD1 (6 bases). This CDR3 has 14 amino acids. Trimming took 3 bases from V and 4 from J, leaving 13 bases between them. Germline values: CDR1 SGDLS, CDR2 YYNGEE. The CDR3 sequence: CASSAGQPPTEAFF. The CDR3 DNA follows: TGTGCCAGCAGCGCCGGACAGCCCCCCACTGAAGCTTTCTTT.

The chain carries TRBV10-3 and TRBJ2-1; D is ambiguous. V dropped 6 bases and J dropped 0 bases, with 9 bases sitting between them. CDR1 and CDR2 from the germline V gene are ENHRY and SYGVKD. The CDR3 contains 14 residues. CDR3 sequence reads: CAISRDPSYNEQFF. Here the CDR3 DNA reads TGTGCCATCAGCCGTGACCCCTCCTACAATGAGCAGTTCTTC.

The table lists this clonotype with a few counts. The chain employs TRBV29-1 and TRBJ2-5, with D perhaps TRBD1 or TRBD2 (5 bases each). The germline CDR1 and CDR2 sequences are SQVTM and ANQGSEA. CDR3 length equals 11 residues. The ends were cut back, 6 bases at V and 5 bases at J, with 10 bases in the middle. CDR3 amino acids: CSVQWGETQYF. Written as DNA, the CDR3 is TGCAGCGTCCAATGGGGGGAGACCCAGTACTTC.

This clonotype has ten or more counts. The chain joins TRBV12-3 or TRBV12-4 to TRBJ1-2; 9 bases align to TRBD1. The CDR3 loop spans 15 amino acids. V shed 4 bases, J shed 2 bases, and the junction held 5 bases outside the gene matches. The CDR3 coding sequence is TGTGCCAGCAGTTCTCGGACAGGGGACAACTATGGCTACACCTTC. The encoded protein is CASSSRTGDNYGYTF.

CDR3 in amino acids: CASSFGGHGANVLTF. DNA of the CDR3: TGTGCCAGCAGTTTTGGGGGGCACGGGGCCAACGTCCTGACTTTC. This chain joins TRBV27 and TRBJ2-6; D is perhaps TRBD1 or TRBD2 (6 bases each). CDR3 length: 15 amino acids. Germline CDR1 and CDR2: MNHEY and SMNVEV (reference sequence). With 3 bases removed from V and 4 bases from J, the gap between germline ends came to 10 bases.

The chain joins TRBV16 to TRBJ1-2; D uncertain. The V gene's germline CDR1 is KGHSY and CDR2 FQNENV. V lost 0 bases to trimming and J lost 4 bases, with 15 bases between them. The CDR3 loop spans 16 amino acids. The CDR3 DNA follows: TGTGCCAGCAGCCAATCAGGCGGAGGGCTGGTCTATGGCTACACCTTC. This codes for CASSQSGGGLVYGYTF.

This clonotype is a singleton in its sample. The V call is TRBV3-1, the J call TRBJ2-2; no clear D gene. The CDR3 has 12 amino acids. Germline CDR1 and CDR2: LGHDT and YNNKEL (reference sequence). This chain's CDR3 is CAVGSGTGELFF. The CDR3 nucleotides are TGTGCTGTCGGTTCCGGGACCGGGGAGCTGTTTTTT. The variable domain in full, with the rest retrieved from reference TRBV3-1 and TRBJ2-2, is DTAVSQTPKYLVTQMGNDKSIKCEQNLGHDTMYWYKQDSKKFLKIMFSYNNKELIINETVPNRFSPKSPDKAHLNLHINSLELGDSAVYFCAVGSGTGELFFGEGSRLTVL.

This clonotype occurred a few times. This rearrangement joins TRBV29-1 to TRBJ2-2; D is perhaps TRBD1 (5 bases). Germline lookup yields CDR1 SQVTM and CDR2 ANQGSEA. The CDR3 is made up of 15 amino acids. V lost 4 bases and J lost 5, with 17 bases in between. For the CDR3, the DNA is TGCAGCGTTGGTCCCGACAGTCGTCGGACCGGGGAGCTGTTTTTT. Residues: CSVGPDSRRTGELFF.